One and the same sample provided the 26 T cell receptor beta chains below, sequenced in a study of blood T cell repertoires in COVID-19. Method: immunoSEQ multiplex PCR; TCRdb's copy keeps in-frame clones and lacks some. The sample includes over 100,000 clones, roughly 88% of them seen just once. The sequenced sample consisted of peripheral blood. The receptor set was obtained from an elderly woman with active or convalescent COVID-19.

This chain links TRBV6-5 with TRBJ2-3, with TRBD2 identical over 13 bases. V lost 8 bases and J lost 6; bases outside the gene matches: 8. Germline V CDR1 and CDR2: MNHEY, SVGAGI. CDR3 length: 15 amino acids. The CDR3 loop reads CASVSLAGGWDTQYF. The CDR3 coding sequence is TGTGCCAGCGTTTCACTAGCGGGAGGGTGGGATACGCAGTATTTT.

The chain combines TRBV6-1 with TRBJ1-5; no clear D. The germline gives CDR1 MNHNS, CDR2 SASEGT. The CDR3 totals 16 residues. V lost 1 base to trimming and J lost 2 bases, with 12 bases between them. CDR3 sequence (DNA): TGTGCCAGCAGTGAAGGGTCCCTCTCGGGCAATCAGCCCCAGCATTTT. Its translation: CASSEGSLSGNQPQHF.

The rearrangement links TRBV5-8 to TRBJ2-5, with TRBD2 identical over 8 bases. CDR3 length: 13 residues. The germline CDR1 and CDR2 sequences are SGHTS and YDEGEE. The junction had 6 bases not matched to a gene; V was cut back by 9 bases and J by 2 bases. CDR3 sequence: CAMSGGPQETQYF. CDR3 in DNA: TGTGCCATGAGCGGGGGACCTCAAGAGACCCAGTACTTC.

The chain combines TRBV5-1 with TRBJ2-3, with 9 bases that match TRBD1. The CDR3 loop spans 16 amino acids. V dropped 3 bases and J dropped 3; count of bases not matched to a gene: 8. Germline CDR1 SGHRS, CDR2 YFSETQ. The CDR3 reads CASSSSGQGGTDTQYF. The DNA of the CDR3 is TGCGCCAGCAGCTCATCGGGACAGGGAGGAACAGATACGCAGTATTTT. Combining the CDR3 with reference TRBV5-1 and TRBJ2-3 gives the whole variable domain KAGVTQTPRYLIKTRGQQVTLSCSPISGHRSVSWYQQTPGQGLQFLFEYFSETQRNKGNFPGRFSGRQFSNSRSEMNVSTLELGDSALYLCASSSSGQGGTDTQYFGPGTRLTVL.

The V gene is TRBV28, the J gene TRBJ1-3; 7 bases agree with TRBD1. V was clipped by 3 bases and J by 2 bases; unmatched bases: 1. Per the germline V gene, CDR1 is MDHEN and CDR2 is SYDVKM. The CDR3 has 14 residues. Written as DNA, the CDR3 is TGTGCCAGCAGTTTTGACAGGGCTGGAAACACCATATATTTT. This encodes CASSFDRAGNTIYF. Full variable domain (rest looked up from reference TRBV28 and TRBJ1-3): DVKVTQSSRYLVKRTGEKVFLECVQDMDHENMFWYRQDPGLGLRLIYFSYDVKMKEKGDIPEGYSVSREKKERFSLILESASTNQTSMYLCASSFDRAGNTIYFGEGSWLTVV.

J is TRBJ2-3 and V is TRBV9; D is unclear. The ends were cut back, 0 bases at V and 6 bases at J, with 11 bases in the middle. The CDR3 has 14 residues. Germline lookup yields CDR1 SGDLS and CDR2 YYNGEE. In DNA form, the CDR3 reads TGTGCCAGCAGCGTAGCTGCGAGATTGGATACGCAGTATTTT. As protein: CASSVAARLDTQYF.

The chain couples TRBV7-8 to TRBJ2-1; 7 positions match TRBD2. Losses at the gene ends were 4 bases for V and 0 bases for J; bases not matched to a gene: 9. The CDR3 loop spans 17 amino acids. Germline CDR1 and CDR2: SGHVS and FQNEAQ. CDR3 protein: CASSSLGLADSYNEQFF. The CDR3 DNA follows: TGTGCCAGCAGCTCCCTAGGGCTAGCGGACTCCTACAATGAGCAGTTCTTC. Full variable domain (rest looked up from reference TRBV7-8 and TRBJ2-1): GAGVSQSPRYKVAKRGQDVALRCDPISGHVSLFWYQQALGQGPEFLTYFQNEAQLDKSGLPSDRFFAERPEGSVSTLKIQRTQQEDSAVYLCASSSLGLADSYNEQFFGPGTRLTVL.

The chain couples TRBV7-3 to TRBJ2-7; 10 bases are shared with TRBD1. The V segment lost 5 bases and the J segment 7 bases; nucleotides outside the gene matches: 5. The CDR3 runs to 13 residues. Germline loops: CDR1 SGHTA, CDR2 FQGTGA. The CDR3 loop reads CASSRQGAGEQYF. In nucleotides, the CDR3 is TGTGCCAGCAGCCGACAGGGGGCCGGTGAGCAGTACTTC.

CDR3 residues: CASSPPRGSTDTQYF. CDR3 nucleotides: TGTGCCAGCAGCCCCCCGCGGGGGAGCACAGATACGCAGTATTTT. J is TRBJ2-3 and V is TRBV5-4, with 7 bases lining up with TRBD2. V was pared by 4 bases and J by 0 bases, with 5 bases of the junction left unmatched. There are 15 residues in the CDR3. CDR1 SGHNT and CDR2 YYREEE come from the germline V gene (reference sequence).

This clone was observed a few times. The gene calls are TRBV5-5 and TRBJ2-5, with 9 bases that match TRBD1. V shed 4 bases and J 5 bases; nucleotides not matched to a gene: 15. Germline lookup yields CDR1 SGHKS and CDR2 YYEKEE (reference sequence). The CDR3 has 17 residues. The DNA of the CDR3 is TGTGCCAGCAGCGCCTACAGGGGGCATCTTTATGGCGAGACCCAGTACTTC. It is translated as CASSAYRGHLYGETQYF. Full variable domain (remainder filled in from reference TRBV5-5 and TRBJ2-5): DAGVTQSPTHLIKTRGQQVTLRCSPISGHKSVSWYQQVLGQGPQFIFQYYEKEERGRGNFPDRFSARQFPNYSSELNVNALLLGDSALYLCASSAYRGHLYGETQYFGPGTRLLVL.

The chain combines TRBV14 with TRBJ1-4; a weak D match, TRBD1 (6 bases). V was clipped by 7 bases and J by 6 bases, with 12 bases between them. CDR3 size: 13 residues. Germline CDR1 is SGHDN and CDR2 is FVKESK. CDR3 coding DNA: TGTGCCAGCAACACAGGGTGGGATGAAAAACTGTTTTTT. Encoded protein: CASNTGWDEKLFF.

The chain couples TRBV10-3 to TRBJ2-7; D possibly corresponds to TRBD2 (6 bases). CDR3 length: 13 amino acids. CDR1 ENHRY and CDR2 SYGVKD come from the germline V gene. V was trimmed by 4 bases and J by 0 bases, leaving 7 bases between them. CDR3 DNA sequence: TGTGCCATCAGTGGGAGGGGCTCCTACGAGCAGTACTTC. The encoded protein is CAISGRGSYEQYF.

This chain connects TRBV19 to TRBJ1-4, with 9 nucleotides matching TRBD1. Germline loops: CDR1 LNHDA, CDR2 SQIVND (reference sequence). V was pared by 5 bases and J by 8 bases, with 12 bases of the junction left unmatched. The CDR3 totals 16 residues. Here the CDR3 DNA reads TGTGCCAGTAGTCAACAGGGGGCGCTTTATGGCGAAAAACTGTTTTTT. Translation: CASSQQGALYGEKLFF. Looking up the rest from reference TRBV19 and TRBJ1-4 gives the full variable domain: DGGITQSPKYLFRKEGQNVTLSCEQNLNHDAMYWYRQDPGQGLRLIYYSQIVNDFQKGDIAEGYSVSREKKESFPLTVTSAQKNPTAFYLCASSQQGALYGEKLFFGSGTQLSVL.

This chain joins TRBV9 and TRBJ2-7; possibly TRBD2 for D (5 bases). Per the germline V gene, CDR1 is SGDLS and CDR2 is YYNGEE. Deletions cut 3 bases from V and 7 bases from J, with 20 bases between. The CDR3 is 15 residues long. In DNA, the CDR3 is TGTGCCAGCAGCGCCTCGGACTTCAGTACGAGGGAGCAGTACTTC. Translation gives CASSASDFSTREQYF.

This chain connects TRBV10-3 to TRBJ2-3, with 10 bases lining up with TRBD2. The CDR3 loop spans 15 amino acids. V dropped 6 bases and J dropped 1; count of bases not matched to a gene: 4. Per germline, CDR1 ENHRY and CDR2 SYGVKD. For the CDR3, the DNA is TGTGCCATCAGAACCGGGACTAGCGGCACAGATACGCAGTATTTT. Its translation: CAIRTGTSGTDTQYF.

The genes are TRBV28 and TRBJ1-2, with 7 bases lining up with TRBD1. The CDR3 sequence is 13 residues long. Germline values: CDR1 MDHEN, CDR2 SYDVKM. The ends lost 7 bases at V and 8 bases at J; junction bases unmatched: 10. The CDR3 coding sequence is TGTGCCAGCACCCCGGGACAGCCAAGGGGCTACACCTTC. It specifies CASTPGQPRGYTF.

CDR3 loop: CASSSRGLTTDTQYF. Written as DNA, the CDR3 is TGTGCCAGCAGTTCGCGGGGTTTAACCACAGATACGCAGTATTTT. V gene TRBV6-2 or TRBV6-3 combines with J gene TRBJ2-3, with D perhaps TRBD2 (6 bases). CDR1 and CDR2 (germline): MNHEY, SVGEGT. The CDR3 has 15 residues. Trimming took off 4 bases at V and 2 bases at J, with 13 bases between the two ends.

The V gene is TRBV6-1, the J gene TRBJ1-1; D gene unclear. V was trimmed by 1 base and J by 5 bases, leaving 5 bases between them. Germline CDR1 MNHNS, CDR2 SASEGT. The length of the CDR3 is 12 residues. The CDR3 reads CASSEGVTEAFF. The CDR3 nucleotides are TGTGCCAGCAGTGAAGGTGTAACTGAAGCTTTCTTT.

This clone is a singleton in its sample. The V gene is TRBV15, the J gene TRBJ2-7, with D possibly TRBD1 on 5 matching bases. Germline lookup yields CDR1 LNHNV and CDR2 YYDKDF (reference sequence). This CDR3 spans 12 amino acids. The V gene lost 6 bases and the J gene lost 6 bases, with 12 bases spanning the gap. The CDR3 nucleotides read TGTGCCACCAGTTTACAGGCATCCGAGCAGTACTTC. Its protein product is CATSLQASEQYF.

V gene TRBV2 combines with J gene TRBJ1-5; weak D call: TRBD1 (5 bases). From germline, CDR1 is SNHLY and CDR2 FYNNEI. There are 12 residues in the CDR3. Trimming stripped 7 bases from V and 6 bases from J, with 10 bases between. Here the CDR3 DNA reads TGTGCCAGCACCGGGGGTCGTCAGCCCCAGCATTTT. It translates to CASTGGRQPQHF. The full variable domain, its missing parts supplied by reference TRBV2 and TRBJ1-5, is EPEVTQTPSHQVTQMGQEVILRCVPISNHLYFYWYRQILGQKVEFLVSFYNNEISEKSEIFDDQFSVERPDGSNFTLKIRSTKLEDSAMYFCASTGGRQPQHFGDGTRLSIL.

The rearrangement joins TRBV6-2 or TRBV6-3 to TRBJ2-7, with 8 nucleotides matching TRBD2. The CDR3 runs to 15 residues. J lost 1 base, V lost 7 bases, and 9 bases had no gene match. Germline V gene sequence: CDR1 MNHEY, CDR2 SVGEGT. The CDR3 DNA follows: TGTGCCAGCATCCCAAAACTAGCGGTGTCCTACGAGCAGTACTTC. Encoded protein: CASIPKLAVSYEQYF.

CDR3 DNA sequence: TGCGCCAGCAGCAACGGACAGGGAAACACTGAAGCTTTCTTT. It is translated as CASSNGQGNTEAFF. The J gene is TRBJ1-1, the V gene TRBV5-1, with 8 positions matching TRBD1. The CDR3 consists of 14 residues. The V gene end was trimmed by 4 bases and the J gene end by 2 bases; junction bases not matched to a gene: 4. Looked up from germline, CDR1 is SGHRS and CDR2 is YFSETQ. Drawing the rest from reference TRBV5-1 and TRBJ1-1, the complete variable domain is KAGVTQTPRYLIKTRGQQVTLSCSPISGHRSVSWYQQTPGQGLQFLFEYFSETQRNKGNFPGRFSGRQFSNSRSEMNVSTLELGDSALYLCASSNGQGNTEAFFGQGTRLTVV.

The rearrangement uses TRBV10-3 and TRBJ2-7, with a possible D match to TRBD2 (6 bases). Per the germline V gene, CDR1 is ENHRY and CDR2 is SYGVKD. CDR3 length: 16 amino acids. V shed 0 bases and J shed 3 bases, with 15 bases lying between them. The CDR3 reads CAISESKSSGSYEQYF. In DNA, the CDR3 is TGTGCCATCAGTGAGTCGAAATCCTCCGGGAGCTACGAGCAGTACTTC.

This rearrangement joins TRBV30 to TRBJ1-4, with a weak D call TRBD1 (5 bases). CDR1 is GTSNPN, CDR2 SVGIG, per germline (reference sequence). Trimming cost V 5 bases and J 8 bases, with 18 bases left between them. CDR3 length: 14 residues. The CDR3 loop reads CAWSSNGPGEKLFF. The CDR3 DNA is TGTGCCTGGTCATCAAACGGGCCAGGGGAAAAACTGTTTTTT.

The chain recombines TRBV11-2 with TRBJ2-1; 14 bases fit TRBD2. The CDR3 loop spans 19 amino acids. The V gene end was trimmed by 4 bases and the J gene end by 9 bases; junction bases not matched to a gene: 17. Germline-derived CDR1 and CDR2 are SGHAT and FQNNGV. CDR3 in amino acids: CASSYSPTGTSGRGGEQFF. CDR3 sequence (DNA): TGTGCCAGCAGCTACAGCCCCACCGGGACTAGCGGGAGAGGCGGTGAGCAGTTCTTC.

The chain has TRBV6-1 and TRBJ2-7, with D perhaps TRBD2 (6 bases). Germline assignment: CDR1 MNHNS and CDR2 SASEGT. The CDR3 runs 15 residues. Trimming pared 1 base from V and 1 base from J, leaving 11 bases between. In DNA form, the CDR3 reads TGTGCCAGCAGTGAAGGGAGGGGATTTTCCTACGAGCAGTACTTC. Its translation is CASSEGRGFSYEQYF.